These 21 T cell receptor beta chains originate from one sample sequenced in a study of blood T cell repertoires in COVID-19. Assay: immunoSEQ multiplex PCR; the TCRdb copy retains only in-frame clones and omits some. The sample contains 160,000 or so clones, around four fifths of which appear only once. Material for sequencing was peripheral blood. The source of these receptors is a human donor in a cohort sampled during active COVID-19.

The chain employs TRBV6-5 and TRBJ2-2; perhaps TRBD2 as D (7 bases). CDR1 is MNHEY and CDR2 is SVGAGI in the germline V gene. The CDR3 covers 16 residues. V was cut by 0 bases and J by 4 bases, with 12 bases left in between. CDR3 residues: CASSYSAGGLTGELFF. In DNA form, the CDR3 reads TGTGCCAGCAGTTACTCGGCCGGGGGGCTCACCGGGGAGCTGTTTTTT.

The genes are TRBV10-2 and TRBJ2-7; TRBD1 might be the D (6 bases). The V end lost 2 bases, the J end lost 9 bases, and 29 bases lay between the germline ends. The CDR3 contains 18 residues. In germline, CDR1 is WSHSY, CDR2 SAAADI. This chain's CDR3 is CASSEAPSLGTRGRGQYF. CDR3 sequence (DNA): TGCGCCAGCAGTGAGGCCCCCTCCCTCGGGACAAGGGGTCGCGGGCAGTACTTC.

The sample holds a few counts of this clone. The chain is built from TRBV11-2 and TRBJ1-1, with TRBD1 identical over 9 bases. The germline gives CDR1 SGHAT, CDR2 FQNNGV. V was pared by 1 base and J by 2 bases, with 11 bases of the junction left unmatched. This CDR3 is built from 18 residues. CDR3 sequence reads: CASSLGGAYRGLNTEAFF. The DNA of the CDR3 is TGTGCCAGCAGCTTAGGTGGGGCCTACAGGGGGCTTAACACTGAAGCTTTCTTT.

This chain uses TRBV7-2 with TRBJ1-6, with D possibly being TRBD1 (5 bases). The V gene lost 5 bases and the J gene lost 2 bases, with 10 bases spanning the gap. The CDR3 extends over 15 amino acids. In germline, CDR1 is SGHTA, CDR2 FQGNSA. CDR3 nucleotides: TGTGCCAGCAGCGGCGGGGGGGCCTATAATTCACCCCTCCACTTT. Amino acids: CASSGGGAYNSPLHF.

The chain recombines TRBV2 with TRBJ2-5, with TRBD2 matching 8 bases. J lost 5 bases, V lost 1 base, and 6 bases had no gene match. The CDR3 sequence is 15 residues long. Germline values: CDR1 SNHLY, CDR2 FYNNEI. The CDR3, as DNA: TGTGCCAGCAGTGAAGAGGCGGGGGGAGGGGAGACCCAGTACTTC. The encoded protein is CASSEEAGGGETQYF.

The chain is built from TRBV2 and TRBJ2-7, with 13 positions matching TRBD2. CDR1 and CDR2 from the germline V gene are SNHLY and FYNNEI. V dropped 5 bases and J dropped 0; count of bases not matched to a gene: 1. The CDR3 runs 15 residues. The CDR3, as DNA: TGTGCCAGCAGTAGGACTAGCGGGAGCTCCTACGAGCAGTACTTC. Protein: CASSRTSGSSYEQYF.

J is TRBJ2-3 and V is TRBV9; possibly TRBD2 for D (6 bases). This CDR3 is built from 16 residues. Trimming removed 3 bases at V and 0 bases at J, with 14 bases between. Germline V gene sequence: CDR1 SGDLS, CDR2 YYNGEE. CDR3 in DNA: TGTGCCAGCAGCGCCAATAGCGGACCTAGCACAGATACGCAGTATTTT. This gives the protein CASSANSGPSTDTQYF.

The chain joins TRBV25-1 to TRBJ2-3; D perhaps matches TRBD2 (6 bases). There are 16 residues in the CDR3. Germline assignment: CDR1 MGHDK and CDR2 SYGVNS. V lost 3 bases and J 0 bases, leaving 13 bases between the germline ends. As DNA, the CDR3 is TGTGCCAGCAGTGAGGTCGGGCTAGCGAGCACAGATACGCAGTATTTT. The encoded protein is CASSEVGLASTDTQYF. The complete variable domain, with remaining parts taken from reference TRBV25-1 and TRBJ2-3, reads EADIYQTPRYLVIGTGKKITLECSQTMGHDKMYWYQQDPGMELHLIHYSYGVNSTEKGDLSSESTVSRIRTEHFPLTLESARPSHTSQYLCASSEVGLASTDTQYFGPGTRLTVL.

The chain couples TRBV14 to TRBJ2-7; 7 nucleotides match TRBD2. This CDR3 is built from 15 residues. V gave up 1 base and J gave up 2 bases; unmatched junction bases: 5. Germline values: CDR1 SGHDN, CDR2 FVKESK. CDR3 sequence: CASSQVRENTYEQYF. CDR3 nucleotide sequence: TGTGCCAGCAGCCAAGTGCGGGAGAATACCTACGAGCAGTACTTC.

This chain uses TRBV12-3 or TRBV12-4 with TRBJ2-7; 7 bases match TRBD1. This CDR3 comprises 13 residues. V lost 3 bases, J lost 1 base, and 0 bases stayed unmatched. Here the CDR3 DNA reads TGTGCCAGCAGTTTGACAGGGTCCTACGAGCAGTACTTC. Protein product: CASSLTGSYEQYF.

This chain connects TRBV7-8 to TRBJ2-6, with D tentatively TRBD1 (5 bases). Germline loops: CDR1 SGHVS, CDR2 FQNEAQ. V lost 1 base, J lost 2 bases, and 18 bases lay in between. The CDR3 loop spans 19 amino acids. The DNA of the CDR3 is TGTGCCAGCAGCTTAGATTTTGTGTCCAGGGCCGCTGGGGCCAACGTCCTGACTTTC. This translates into CASSLDFVSRAAGANVLTF.

The chain carries TRBV29-1 and TRBJ2-7, with D unresolved. CDR1 is SQVTM and CDR2 is ANQGSEA in the germline V gene. V lost 1 base and J 3 bases, leaving 10 bases between the germline ends. The CDR3 runs to 13 residues. The CDR3 DNA reads TGCAGCGTTGAAGCCCCAGGCCACTACGAGCAGTACTTC. Amino acid sequence: CSVEAPGHYEQYF.

This clone was observed once. The chain employs TRBV10-3 and TRBJ2-6; D not resolved. Deletions cut 3 bases from V and 5 bases from J, with 23 bases between. This CDR3 contains 19 residues. Germline V gives CDR1 ENHRY, CDR2 SYGVKD. In DNA, the CDR3 is TGTGCCATCAGTGACGGCACAGTTATCCCCCCCCCTAGGGCCAACGTCCTGACTTTC. The encoded protein is CAISDGTVIPPPRANVLTF.

The CDR3 DNA sequence: TGCGCCAGCAGCCAAGAGACAGGGGGAACTGGCTACACCTTC. Translation: CASSQETGGTGYTF. The chain is built from TRBV4-3 and TRBJ1-2; 9 bases are a match to TRBD1. Germline loops: CDR1 LGHNA, CDR2 YSLEER. V lost 0 bases and J lost 7; bases outside the gene matches: 3. This CDR3 has 14 amino acids.

The rearrangement joins TRBV11-2 to TRBJ2-7, with TRBD2 matching over 10 bases. V gave up 0 bases and J gave up 3 bases; unmatched junction bases: 11. The CDR3 consists of 18 residues. Per germline, CDR1 SGHAT and CDR2 FQNNGV. CDR3: CASSLDVGRLAGVYEQYF. The CDR3 DNA is TGTGCCAGCAGCTTAGATGTGGGGCGGCTAGCGGGAGTCTACGAGCAGTACTTC.

For this clone: A much larger clone is a single base away; this may be a read error. The chain couples TRBV5-6 to TRBJ2-7; the D gene is possibly TRBD2 (5 bases). The CDR3 is 13 amino acids. CDR1 is SGHDT and CDR2 is YYEEEE in the germline V gene. The V end was cut by 0 bases, the J end by 2 bases, with 6 bases between. The DNA for the CDR3 is TGTGCCAGCAGCTTGGCGGGGACCTACGAGCAGTACTTC. It yields the protein CASSLAGTYEQYF.

The V gene is TRBV18, the J gene TRBJ2-1, with 10 bases identical to TRBD2. J gave up 11 bases and V 3 bases, and 13 bases lay outside the gene matches. The germline V gene encodes CDR1 KGHSH and CDR2 LQKENI. CDR3 length: 16 residues. This CDR3 is CASSPRGTSGAAKQFF. CDR3 bases: TGTGCCAGCTCACCTCGGGGAACTAGCGGGGCCGCCAAGCAGTTCTTC.

V is TRBV24-1 and J is TRBJ2-1, with 11 nucleotides matching TRBD2. Looked up from germline, CDR1 is KGHDR and CDR2 is SFDVKD. This CDR3 comprises 15 residues. The ends lost 4 bases at V and 5 bases at J; junction bases unmatched: 3. The CDR3 region has the DNA TGTGCCACCAGTGAAGGGACTAGCGGCGACAATGAGCAGTTCTTC. Translation gives CATSEGTSGDNEQFF.

The chain's CDR3 is CASSPPGGTGGNQPQHF. The CDR3 DNA is TGTGCCAGCTCACCCCCCGGGGGCACAGGGGGGAATCAGCCCCAGCATTTT. The genes are TRBV18 and TRBJ1-5, with TRBD1 identical over 8 bases. The CDR3 loop spans 17 amino acids. CDR1 is KGHSH, CDR2 LQKENI, per germline. J was trimmed by 4 bases and V by 3 bases; bases with no gene match: 11. The variable domain in full, with the rest retrieved from reference TRBV18 and TRBJ1-5, is NAGVMQNPRHLVRRRGQEARLRCSPMKGHSHVYWYRQLPEEGLKFMVYLQKENIIDESGMPKERFSAEFPKEGPSILRIQQVVRGDSAAYFCASSPPGGTGGNQPQHFGDGTRLSIL.

This rearrangement joins TRBV6-2 or TRBV6-3 to TRBJ2-1; possible D gene TRBD2, 5 bases. CDR1 is MNHEY and CDR2 is SVGEGT in the germline V gene. The CDR3 covers 13 residues. Trimming shortened V by 6 bases and J by 7 bases, and 13 bases separated the two germline ends. The CDR3 here is CASSLEGWNEQFF. The CDR3 nucleotides read TGTGCCAGCAGCCTCGAGGGCTGGAATGAGCAGTTCTTC.

The rearrangement uses TRBV7-6 and TRBJ2-1; D possibly corresponds to TRBD2 (6 bases). The CDR3 has 17 residues. The V gene's germline CDR1 is SGHVS and CDR2 FNYEAQ. V was shortened by 1 base and J by 6 bases, with 19 bases between the two germline ends. CDR3 sequence (DNA): TGTGCCAGCAGCTTAGAGGGGACTTTGCGGGCGGGCAATGAGCAGTTCTTC. It specifies CASSLEGTLRAGNEQFF.